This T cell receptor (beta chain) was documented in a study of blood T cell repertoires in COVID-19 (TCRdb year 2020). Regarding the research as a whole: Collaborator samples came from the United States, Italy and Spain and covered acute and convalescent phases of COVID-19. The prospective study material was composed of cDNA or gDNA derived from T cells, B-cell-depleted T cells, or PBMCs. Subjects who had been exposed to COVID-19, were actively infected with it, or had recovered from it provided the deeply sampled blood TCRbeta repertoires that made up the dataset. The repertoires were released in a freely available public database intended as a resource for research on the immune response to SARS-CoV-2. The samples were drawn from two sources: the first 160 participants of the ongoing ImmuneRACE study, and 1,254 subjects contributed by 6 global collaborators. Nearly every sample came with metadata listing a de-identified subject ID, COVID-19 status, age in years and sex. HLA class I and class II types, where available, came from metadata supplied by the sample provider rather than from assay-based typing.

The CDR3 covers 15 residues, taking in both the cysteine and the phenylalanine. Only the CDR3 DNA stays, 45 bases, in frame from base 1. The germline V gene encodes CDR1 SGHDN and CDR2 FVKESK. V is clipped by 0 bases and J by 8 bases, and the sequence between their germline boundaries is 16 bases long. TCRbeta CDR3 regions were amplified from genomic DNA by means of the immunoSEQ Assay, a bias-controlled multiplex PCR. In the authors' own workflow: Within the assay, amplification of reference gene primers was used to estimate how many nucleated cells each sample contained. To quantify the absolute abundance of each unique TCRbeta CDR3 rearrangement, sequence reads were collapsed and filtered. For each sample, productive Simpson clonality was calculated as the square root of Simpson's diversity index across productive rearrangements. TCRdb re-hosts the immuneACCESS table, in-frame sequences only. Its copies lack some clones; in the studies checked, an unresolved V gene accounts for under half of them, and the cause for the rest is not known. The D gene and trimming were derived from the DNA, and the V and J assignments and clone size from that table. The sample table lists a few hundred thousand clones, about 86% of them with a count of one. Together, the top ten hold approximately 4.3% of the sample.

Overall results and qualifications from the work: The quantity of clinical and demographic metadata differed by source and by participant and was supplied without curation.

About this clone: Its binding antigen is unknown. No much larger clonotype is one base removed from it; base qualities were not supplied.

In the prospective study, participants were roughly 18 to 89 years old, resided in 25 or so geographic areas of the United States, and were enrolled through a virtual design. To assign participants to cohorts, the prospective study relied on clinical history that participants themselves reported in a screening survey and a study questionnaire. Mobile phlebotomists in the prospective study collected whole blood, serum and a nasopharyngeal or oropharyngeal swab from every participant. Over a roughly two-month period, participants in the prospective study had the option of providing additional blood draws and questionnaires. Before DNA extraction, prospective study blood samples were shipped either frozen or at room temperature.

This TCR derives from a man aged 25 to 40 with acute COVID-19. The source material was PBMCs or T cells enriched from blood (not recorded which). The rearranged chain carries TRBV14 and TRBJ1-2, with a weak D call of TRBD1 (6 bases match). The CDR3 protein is CASSQDLAGARGYTF. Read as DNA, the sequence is TGTGCCAGCAGCCAAGATCTTGCGGGGGCTCGGGGCTACACCTTC.